This T cell receptor beta chain originates from a study of Ad26.COV2.S vaccination and SARS-CoV-2 variants. Study background: Donor allocation was to the COV1001 Ad26.COV2.S trial arm. Broader study findings: Measurement of non-spike TCR breadth gave similar results in vaccine and placebo recipients. Vaccine recipients surpassed placebo recipients in spike-specific TCR breadth.

In regard to this clone: Its antigen is currently unknown.

As for treatment: roughly 20 received Ad26.COV2.S at low or high dose, single or two shots; about five received placebo; per-sample allocation not given. Specimen acquisition occurred on day 63 following the initial vaccine or placebo injection. V gave up 6 bases and J gave up 6 bases; unmatched junction bases: 7. CDR1 and CDR2 from the germline V gene are SGHTA and FQGTGA. CDR3 length: 14 amino acids. TCRdb keeps only in-frame clones here, not all; method: immunoSEQ multiplex PCR. This table holds 440,000 or so clones, around 90% found once. This clonotype originated in a person between 18 and 60 years old who received the Ad26.COV2.S COVID-19 vaccine or a placebo. This material consisted of peripheral blood, taken in a trial of Ad26.COV2.S vaccine versus placebo. This chain uses TRBV7-3 with TRBJ2-1, with TRBD1 matching over 8 bases. In nucleotides, the CDR3 is TGTGCCAGCAGTTTGACAGGGGAAATCAATGAGCAGTTCTTC. This sequence encodes CASSLTGEINEQFF.